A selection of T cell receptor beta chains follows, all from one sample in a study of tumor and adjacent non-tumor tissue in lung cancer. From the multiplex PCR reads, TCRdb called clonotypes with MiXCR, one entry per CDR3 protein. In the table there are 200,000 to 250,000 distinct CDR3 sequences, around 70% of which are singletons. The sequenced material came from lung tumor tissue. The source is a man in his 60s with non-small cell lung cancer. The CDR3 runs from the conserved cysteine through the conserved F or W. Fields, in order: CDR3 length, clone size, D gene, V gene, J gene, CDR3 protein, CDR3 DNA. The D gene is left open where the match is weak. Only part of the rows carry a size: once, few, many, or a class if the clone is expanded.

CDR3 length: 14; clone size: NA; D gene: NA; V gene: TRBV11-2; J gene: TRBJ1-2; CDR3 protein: CASSIEGANYGYTF; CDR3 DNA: TGTGCCAGCAGCATAGAAGGGGCTAACTATGGCTACACCTTC
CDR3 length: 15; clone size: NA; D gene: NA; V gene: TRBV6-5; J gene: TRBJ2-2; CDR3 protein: CTNSYGAGYTGELFF; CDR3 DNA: TGTACCAACAGTTACGGGGCAGGGTACACCGGGGAGCTGTTTTTT
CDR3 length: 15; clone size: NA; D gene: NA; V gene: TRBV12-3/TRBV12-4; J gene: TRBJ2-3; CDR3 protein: CASRQGLFTGDTQYF; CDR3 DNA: TGTGCCAGCAGACAGGGACTTTTCACAGGAGATACGCAGTATTTT
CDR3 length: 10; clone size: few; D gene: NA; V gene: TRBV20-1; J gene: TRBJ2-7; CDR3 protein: CSADGYEQYF; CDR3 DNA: TGCAGTGCTGACGGATACGAGCAGTACTTC
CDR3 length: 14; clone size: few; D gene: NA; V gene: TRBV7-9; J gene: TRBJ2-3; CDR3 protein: CASSLGTGTDTQYF; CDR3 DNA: TGTGCCAGCAGCCTAGGGACTGGCACAGATACGCAGTATTTT
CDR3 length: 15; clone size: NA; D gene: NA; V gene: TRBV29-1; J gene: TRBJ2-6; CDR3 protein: CSVRGGLSGANLLTF; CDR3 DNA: TGCAGCGTGCGAGGCGGACTCTCTGGGGCCAACCTCCTGACTTTC
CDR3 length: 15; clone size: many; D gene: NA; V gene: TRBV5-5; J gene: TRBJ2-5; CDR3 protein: CASSPGTSMIETQYF; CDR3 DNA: TGTGCCAGCAGCCCCGGGACGTCCATGATAGAGACCCAGTACTTC
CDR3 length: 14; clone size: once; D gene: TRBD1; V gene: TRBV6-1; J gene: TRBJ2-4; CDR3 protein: CTSKDREAKNIQYF; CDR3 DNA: TGTACCAGCAAGGACAGGGAGGCCAAAAACATTCAGTACTTC
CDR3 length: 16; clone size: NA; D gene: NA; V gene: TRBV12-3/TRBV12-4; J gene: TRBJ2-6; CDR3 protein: CANSLVSTSGANVLTF; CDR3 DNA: TGTGCCAACAGTTTAGTTTCGACCTCTGGGGCCAATGTCCTGACTTTC
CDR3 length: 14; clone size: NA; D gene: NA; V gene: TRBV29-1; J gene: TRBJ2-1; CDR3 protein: CSVAIGSFYNEQFF; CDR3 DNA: TGCAGCGTTGCCATCGGCAGTTTTTACAATGAGCAGTTCTTC
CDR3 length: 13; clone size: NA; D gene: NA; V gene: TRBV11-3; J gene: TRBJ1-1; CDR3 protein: CATSLRPNTGAFF; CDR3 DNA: TGTGCCACCAGCTTGCGACCGAACACTGGAGCTTTCTTT
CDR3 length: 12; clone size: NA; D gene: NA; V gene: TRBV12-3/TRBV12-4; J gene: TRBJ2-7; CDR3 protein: CAGSFSVGEQYF; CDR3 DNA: TGTGCCGGCAGTTTTTCTGTGGGCGAGCAGTACTTC
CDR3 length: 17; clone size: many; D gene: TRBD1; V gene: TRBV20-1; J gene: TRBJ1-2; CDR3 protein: CSARDQQGALSNYGYTF; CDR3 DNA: TGCAGTGCTAGAGATCAGCAGGGGGCCCTATCTAACTATGGCTACACCTTC
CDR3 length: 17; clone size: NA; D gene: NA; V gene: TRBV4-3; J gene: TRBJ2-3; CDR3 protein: CASSQGGRGMLGDTQYF; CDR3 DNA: TGTGCCAGCAGCCAAGGCGGTAGGGGGATGTTAGGAGATACGCAGTATTTT
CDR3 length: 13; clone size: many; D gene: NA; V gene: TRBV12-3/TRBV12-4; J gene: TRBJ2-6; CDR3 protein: CASSPSGANVLTF; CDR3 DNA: TGTGCCAGCAGTCCCTCTGGGGCCAACGTCCTGACTTTC
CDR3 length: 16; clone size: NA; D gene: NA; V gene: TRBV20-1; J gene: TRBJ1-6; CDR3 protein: CSARSDRDSYNSTLHF; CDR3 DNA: TGCAGTGCTAGATCCGACCGGGATAGCTATAATTCAACCCTCCACTTT
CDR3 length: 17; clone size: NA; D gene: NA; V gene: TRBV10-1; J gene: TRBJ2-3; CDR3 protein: CTSSERRRMQPTDRQYF; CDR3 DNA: TGCACCAGCAGTGAGCGCCGACGAATGCAACCGACAGATAGACAGTATTTT
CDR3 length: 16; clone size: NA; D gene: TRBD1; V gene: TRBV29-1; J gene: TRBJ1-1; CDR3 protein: CSVGGQGGHWDTEAFF; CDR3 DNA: TGCAGTGTGGGGGGACAGGGTGGCCATTGGGACACTGAAGCTTTCTTT
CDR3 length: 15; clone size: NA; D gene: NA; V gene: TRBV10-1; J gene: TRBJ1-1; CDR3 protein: CASSESAGRTTEAFF; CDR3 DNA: TGTGCCAGCAGTGAGTCGGCAGGGCGGACCACTGAAGCTTTCTTT
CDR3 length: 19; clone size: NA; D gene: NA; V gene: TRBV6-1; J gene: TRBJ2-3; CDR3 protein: CASSEALWGAQVGADTQYF; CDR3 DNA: TGTGCTAGCAGTGAAGCGCTTTGGGGGGCGCAGGTCGGTGCTGATACGCAGTATTTT
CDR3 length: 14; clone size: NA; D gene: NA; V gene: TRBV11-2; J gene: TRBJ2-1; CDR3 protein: CAIRGRGSYSEQFF; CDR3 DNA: TGTGCCATCAGGGGAAGGGGCTCCTACAGTGAGCAGTTCTTC
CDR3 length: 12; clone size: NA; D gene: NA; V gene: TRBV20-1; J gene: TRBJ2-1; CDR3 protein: CNARSREYKQFF; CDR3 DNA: TGCAATGCTAGATCCCGGGAGTATAAGCAGTTCTTC
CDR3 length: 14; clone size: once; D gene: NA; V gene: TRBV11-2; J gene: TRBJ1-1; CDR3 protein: CDSSASRDGLGAFF; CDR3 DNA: TGTGACAGCAGTGCCTCGAGGGACGGCCTAGGGGCTTTCTTT
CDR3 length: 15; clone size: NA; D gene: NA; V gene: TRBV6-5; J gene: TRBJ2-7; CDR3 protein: CVSSYLAQVVYEQYF; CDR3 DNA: TGTGTCAGCAGTTACCTGGCACAGGTAGTCTACGAGCAGTACTTC
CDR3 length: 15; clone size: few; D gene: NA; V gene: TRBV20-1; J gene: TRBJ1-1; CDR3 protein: CSARDTNRMNTEAFF; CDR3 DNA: TGCAGTGCTAGAGATACAAACAGAATGAACACTGAAGCTTTCTTT
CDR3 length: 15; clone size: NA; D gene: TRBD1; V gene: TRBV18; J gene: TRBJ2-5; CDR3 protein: CASSPQTGGQETQYF; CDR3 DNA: TGTGCCAGCTCACCCCAGACAGGGGGACAAGAGACCCAGTACTTC
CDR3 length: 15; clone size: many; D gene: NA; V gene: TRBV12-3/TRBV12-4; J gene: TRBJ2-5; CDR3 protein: CASSLGAGSSETQYF; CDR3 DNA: TGTGCCAGCAGTTTGGGAGCTGGTAGCAGCGAGACCCAGTACTTC
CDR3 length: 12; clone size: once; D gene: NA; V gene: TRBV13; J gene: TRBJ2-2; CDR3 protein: CASRRRAGELFF; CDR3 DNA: TGTGCCAGCAGGCGGCGGGCCGGGGAGCTGTTTTTT
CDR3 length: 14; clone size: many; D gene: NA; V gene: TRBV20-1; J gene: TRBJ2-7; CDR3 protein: CSAGRLAGPYEQYF; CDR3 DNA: TGCAGTGCTGGAAGGTTGGCGGGTCCCTACGAGCAGTACTTC
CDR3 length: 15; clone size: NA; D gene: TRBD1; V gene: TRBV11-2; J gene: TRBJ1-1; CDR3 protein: CASSLAGTGNTDAFF; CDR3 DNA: TGTGCCAGCAGCTTAGCCGGGACAGGGAACACTGACGCTTTCTTT
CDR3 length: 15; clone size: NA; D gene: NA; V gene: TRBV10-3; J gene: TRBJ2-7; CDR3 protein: CAISESETRRFEQYF; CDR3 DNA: TGTGCCATCAGTGAGTCGGAGACACGGAGGTTCGAGCAGTACTTC
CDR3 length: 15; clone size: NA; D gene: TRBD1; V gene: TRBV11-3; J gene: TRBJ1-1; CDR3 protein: CASSISGQGAHGAFF; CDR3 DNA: TGTGCCAGCAGCATATCAGGACAGGGGGCCCATGGAGCTTTCTTT
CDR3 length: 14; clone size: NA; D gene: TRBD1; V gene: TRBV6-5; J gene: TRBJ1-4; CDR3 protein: CARRRTGLGEKLSF; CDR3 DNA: TGTGCCAGGAGGAGGACAGGGTTGGGTGAAAAACTGTCTTTT
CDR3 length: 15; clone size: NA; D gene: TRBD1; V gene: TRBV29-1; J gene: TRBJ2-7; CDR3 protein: CSVGIGGTGTNDQYF; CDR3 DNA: TGCAGCGTTGGAATAGGGGGGACAGGGACCAACGACCAGTACTTC
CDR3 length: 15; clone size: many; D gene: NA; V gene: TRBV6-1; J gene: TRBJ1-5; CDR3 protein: CASSGDRYSNQPQHF; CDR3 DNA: TGTGCCAGCAGTGGTGACAGGTACAGCAATCAGCCCCAGCATTTT
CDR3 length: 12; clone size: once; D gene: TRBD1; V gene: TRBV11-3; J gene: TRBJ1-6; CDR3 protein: CANSKTGSSHHF; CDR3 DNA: TGTGCCAACAGCAAGACAGGGAGTTCCCACCACTTT
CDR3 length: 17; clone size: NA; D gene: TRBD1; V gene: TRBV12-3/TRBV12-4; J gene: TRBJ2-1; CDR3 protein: CASSSSGQGYFYNEQFF; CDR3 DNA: TGTGCCAGCAGTTCCTCCGGACAGGGATACTTCTACAATGAGCAGTTCTTC
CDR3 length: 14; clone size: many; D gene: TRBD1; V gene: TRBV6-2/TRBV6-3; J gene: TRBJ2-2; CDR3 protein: CASSPGTVTGELFF; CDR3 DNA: TGTGCCAGCAGTCCTGGGACAGTCACCGGGGAGCTGTTTTTT
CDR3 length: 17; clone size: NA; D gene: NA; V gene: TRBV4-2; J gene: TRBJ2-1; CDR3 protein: CASSHELYDSTYNEQFF; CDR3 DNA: TGTGCCAGCAGCCATGAGTTGTACGACAGCACCTACAATGAGCAGTTCTTC
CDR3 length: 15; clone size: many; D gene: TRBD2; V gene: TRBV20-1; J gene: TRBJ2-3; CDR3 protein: CSARGQREFTDTQYF; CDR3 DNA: TGCAGTGCTAGAGGCCAGCGGGAGTTCACAGATACGCAGTATTTT
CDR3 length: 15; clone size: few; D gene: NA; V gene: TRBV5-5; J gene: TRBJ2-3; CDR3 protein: CASRLQGAPTDTQYF; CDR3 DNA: TGTGCCAGCAGGTTACAGGGTGCGCCCACAGATACGCAGTATTTT
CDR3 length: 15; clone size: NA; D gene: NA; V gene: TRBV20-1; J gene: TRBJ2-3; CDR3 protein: CSARNQRIPTATQYF; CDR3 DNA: TGCAGTGCTAGAAATCAGCGGATTCCCACAGCTACGCAGTATTTT
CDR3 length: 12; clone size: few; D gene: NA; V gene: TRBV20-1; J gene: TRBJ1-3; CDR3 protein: CSARTVGNTIYF; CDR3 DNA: TGCAGTGCACGGACGGTTGGAAACACCATATATTTT
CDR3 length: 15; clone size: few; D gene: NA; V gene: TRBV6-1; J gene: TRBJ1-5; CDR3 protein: CASSAHSDSNQPQHF; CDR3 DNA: TGTGCCAGCAGTGCCCACAGCGATAGCAATCAGCCCCAGCATTTT
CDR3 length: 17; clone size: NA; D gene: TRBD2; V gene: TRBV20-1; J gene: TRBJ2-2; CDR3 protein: CSARQAGGPGGPGELFF; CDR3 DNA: TGCAGTGCTAGGCAAGCGGGAGGCCCTGGGGGGCCCGGGGAGCTGTTTTTT